This T cell receptor (beta chain) derives from a study of OX40 agonist ivuxolimab in advanced cancers. The wider study: Dosing consisted of intravenous ivuxolimab at 0.01 to 10 mg/kg every 2 weeks.

Individuals having autoimmune disease history or systemic immunosuppression were not enrolled. TCRdb keeps only in-frame clones here, not all; method: immunoSEQ multiplex PCR. Among 18,000 or so clones listed, 87% were seen once. Notes on the study in general: Partial responders dosed at 0.1-3.0 mg/kg displayed clonal expansion ranking among the lowest. CD8+ T cells showed, on average, more clonal expansion than CD4+ cells.

About this clone: Its antigen remains unidentified.

With 5 bases clipped from V and 2 bases from J, the junction kept 2 bases outside the gene matches. This CDR3 spans 15 amino acids. Germline V gene sequence: CDR1 SGHVS, CDR2 FQNEAQ. The chain employs TRBV7-8 and TRBJ2-1; 11 bases align to TRBD2. The TCR comes from an adult with an advanced solid tumor such as melanoma, head and neck, liver or kidney cancer. This specimen consisted of CD4+ or CD8+ T cells sorted from blood, obtained in a trial of the OX40 agonist ivuxolimab. For the CDR3, the DNA is TGTGCCAGCAGCATGACTAGCGGGGCCTACAATGAGCAGTTCTTC. The encoded protein is CASSMTSGAYNEQFF. Full variable domain (remainder filled in from reference TRBV7-8 and TRBJ2-1): GAGVSQSPRYKVAKRGQDVALRCDPISGHVSLFWYQQALGQGPEFLTYFQNEAQLDKSGLPSDRFFAERPEGSVSTLKIQRTQQEDSAVYLCASSMTSGAYNEQFFGPGTRLTVL.